One T cell receptor (beta chain) is described in this entry. No patient had autoimmune disease or received systemic immunosuppression. This entry comes from a study of OX40 agonist ivuxolimab in advanced cancers. V was clipped by 4 bases and J by 5 bases, with 11 bases between them. The CDR3 is made up of 13 amino acids. Looked up from germline, CDR1 is SGHTA and CDR2 is FQGTGA. Profiled with immunoSEQ multiplex PCR; TCRdb holds only in-frame clones, not every one. The sample has 60,000 to 85,000 clones; around 73% are singletons. This chain joins TRBV7-3 and TRBJ2-5, with D possibly TRBD1 on 5 matching bases. Material: CD4+ or CD8+ T cells sorted from blood, obtained in a trial of the OX40 agonist ivuxolimab. The sequence derives from an adult with an advanced solid tumor such as melanoma, head and neck, liver or kidney cancer. The CDR3 DNA follows: TGTGCCAGCAGCTCCCGACAGTGGGAGACCCAGTACTTC. This sequence encodes CASSSRQWETQYF.